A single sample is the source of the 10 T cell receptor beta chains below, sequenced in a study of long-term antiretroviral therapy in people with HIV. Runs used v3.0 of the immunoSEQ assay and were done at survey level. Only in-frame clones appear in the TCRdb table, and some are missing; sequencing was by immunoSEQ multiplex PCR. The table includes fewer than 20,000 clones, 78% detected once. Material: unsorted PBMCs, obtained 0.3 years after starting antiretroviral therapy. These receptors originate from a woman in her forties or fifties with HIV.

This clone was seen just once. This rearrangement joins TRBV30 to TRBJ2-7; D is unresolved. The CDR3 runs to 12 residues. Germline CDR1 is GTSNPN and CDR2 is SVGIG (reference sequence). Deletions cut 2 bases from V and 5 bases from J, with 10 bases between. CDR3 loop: CAWSWKDHEQYF. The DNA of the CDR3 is TGTGCCTGGAGTTGGAAGGACCACGAGCAGTACTTC.

The DNA for the CDR3 is TGTGCCAGTAAAGGTCGGGACAGGGTAGGCTACGAGCAGTACTTC. Translating it yields CASKGRDRVGYEQYF. The gene calls are TRBV19 and TRBJ2-7, with TRBD1 identical over 9 bases. CDR3 length: 15 residues. CDR1 is LNHDA and CDR2 is SQIVND in the germline V gene (reference sequence). The trim removed 7 bases at V and 3 bases at J, leaving 10 bases unmatched.

The CDR3 here is CASSLRGRGGYENIQYF. The CDR3 DNA reads as TGCGCCAGCAGCCTTCGGGGTAGAGGGGGCTACGAAAACATTCAGTACTTC. The chain carries TRBV5-1 and TRBJ2-4, with 7 bases aligning to TRBD1. The CDR3 length is 17 residues. Germline V CDR1 and CDR2: SGHRS, YFSETQ. V gave up 4 bases and J gave up 5 bases; unmatched junction bases: 15.

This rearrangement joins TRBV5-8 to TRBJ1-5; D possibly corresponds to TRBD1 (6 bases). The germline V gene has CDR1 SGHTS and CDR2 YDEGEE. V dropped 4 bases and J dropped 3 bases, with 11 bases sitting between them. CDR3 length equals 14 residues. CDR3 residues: CASSPGQPNQPQHF. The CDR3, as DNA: TGTGCCAGCAGCCCCGGACAGCCCAATCAGCCCCAGCATTTT.

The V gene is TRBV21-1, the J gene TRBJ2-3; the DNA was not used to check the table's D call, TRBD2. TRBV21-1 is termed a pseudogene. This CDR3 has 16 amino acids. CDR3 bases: TGTGCCAGCAGCGGGGGGGTAGCGGGCATCACAGATACGCAGTATTTT. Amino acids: CASSGGVAGITDTQYF.

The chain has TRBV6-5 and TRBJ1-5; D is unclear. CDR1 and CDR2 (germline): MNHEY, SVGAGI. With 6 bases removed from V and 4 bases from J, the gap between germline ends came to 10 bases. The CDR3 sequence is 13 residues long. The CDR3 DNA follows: TGTGCCAGCAGCCTAACATGGAATCAGCCCCAGCATTTT. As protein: CASSLTWNQPQHF.

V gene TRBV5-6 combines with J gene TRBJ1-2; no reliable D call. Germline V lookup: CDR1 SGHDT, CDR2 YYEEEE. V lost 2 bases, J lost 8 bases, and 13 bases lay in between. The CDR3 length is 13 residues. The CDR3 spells CASSFSRSQGYTF. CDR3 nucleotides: TGTGCCAGCAGCTTCTCCAGGTCCCAAGGCTACACCTTC.

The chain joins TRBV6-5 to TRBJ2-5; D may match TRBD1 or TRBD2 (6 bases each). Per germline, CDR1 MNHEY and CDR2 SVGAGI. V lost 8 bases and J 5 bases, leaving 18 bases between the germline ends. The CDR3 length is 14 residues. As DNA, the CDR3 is TGTGCCAGCCATCGGGGGCTAGGGAAGGAGACCCAGTACTTC. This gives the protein CASHRGLGKETQYF.

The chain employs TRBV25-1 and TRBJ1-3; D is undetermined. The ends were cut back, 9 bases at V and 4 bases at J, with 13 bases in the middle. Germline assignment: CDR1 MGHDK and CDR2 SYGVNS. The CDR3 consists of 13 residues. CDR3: CASTPGGGNTIYF. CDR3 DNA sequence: TGTGCCAGTACACCGGGCGGCGGAAACACCATATATTTT.

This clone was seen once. The CDR3, as DNA: TGTGCCAGTAGTGACAGTGGCGGAGGCATTTCACCCCTCCACTTT. Protein: CASSDSGGGISPLHF. The chain links TRBV19 to TRBJ1-6; tentatively, D is TRBD1 (5 bases). The CDR3 is 15 residues long. Germline V lookup: CDR1 LNHDA, CDR2 SQIVND (reference sequence). V lost 5 bases, J lost 9 bases, and 17 bases lay in between.